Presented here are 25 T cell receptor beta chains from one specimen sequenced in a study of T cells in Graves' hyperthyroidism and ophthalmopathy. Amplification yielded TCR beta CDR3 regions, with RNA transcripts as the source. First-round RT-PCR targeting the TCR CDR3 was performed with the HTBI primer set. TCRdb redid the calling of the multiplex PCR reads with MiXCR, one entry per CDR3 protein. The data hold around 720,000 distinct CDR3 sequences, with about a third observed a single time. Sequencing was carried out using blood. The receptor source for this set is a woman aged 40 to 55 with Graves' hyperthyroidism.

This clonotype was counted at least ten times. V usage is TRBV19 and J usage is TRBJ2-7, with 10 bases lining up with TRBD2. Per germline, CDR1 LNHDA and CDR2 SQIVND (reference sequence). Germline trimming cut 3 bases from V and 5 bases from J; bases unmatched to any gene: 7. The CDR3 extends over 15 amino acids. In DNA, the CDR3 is TGTGCCAGTAGTATGACCGGGACTAGCGAAGACGAGCAGTACTTC. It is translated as CASSMTGTSEDEQYF.

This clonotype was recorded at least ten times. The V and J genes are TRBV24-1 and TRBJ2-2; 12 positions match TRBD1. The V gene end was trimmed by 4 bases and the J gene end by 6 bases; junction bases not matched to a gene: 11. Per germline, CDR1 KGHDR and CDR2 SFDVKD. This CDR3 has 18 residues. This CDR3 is CATSDYPGTGGSAGELFF. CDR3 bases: TGTGCCACCAGTGACTACCCCGGGACAGGGGGCTCGGCCGGGGAGCTGTTTTTT.

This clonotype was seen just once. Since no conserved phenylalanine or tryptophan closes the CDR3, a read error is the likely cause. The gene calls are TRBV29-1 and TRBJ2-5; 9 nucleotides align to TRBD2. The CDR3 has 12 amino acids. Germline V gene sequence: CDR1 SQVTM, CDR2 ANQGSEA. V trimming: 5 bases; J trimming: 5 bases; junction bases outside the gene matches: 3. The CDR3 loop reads CSVSGGTETQYL. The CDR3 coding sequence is TGCAGCGTTAGCGGGGGGACGGAGACCCAGTACCTC.

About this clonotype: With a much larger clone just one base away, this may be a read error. The chain's CDR3 is CATGDLVAFF. The DNA for the CDR3 is TGTGCCACCGGGGACCTTGTAGCTTTCTTT. This sequence joins TRBV10-3 and TRBJ1-1, with a weak D call TRBD1 (5 bases). The CDR3 loop spans 10 amino acids. Germline loops: CDR1 ENHRY, CDR2 SYGVKD. Trimming removed 10 bases from V and 10 bases from J, with 13 bases in between.

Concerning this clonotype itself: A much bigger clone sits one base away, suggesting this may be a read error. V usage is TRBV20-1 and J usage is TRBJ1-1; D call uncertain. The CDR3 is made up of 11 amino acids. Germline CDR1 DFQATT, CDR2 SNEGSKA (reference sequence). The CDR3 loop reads CSATPSGEALF. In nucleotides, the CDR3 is TGCAGTGCCACACCATCCGGGGAAGCTCTCTTT.

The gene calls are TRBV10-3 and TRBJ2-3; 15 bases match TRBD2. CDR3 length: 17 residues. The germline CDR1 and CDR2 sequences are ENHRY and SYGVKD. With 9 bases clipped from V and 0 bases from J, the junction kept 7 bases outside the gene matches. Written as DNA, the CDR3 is TGTGCCATTGCAACAGGACTAGCGGGGGGGAGCACAGATACGCAGTATTTT. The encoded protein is CAIATGLAGGSTDTQYF.

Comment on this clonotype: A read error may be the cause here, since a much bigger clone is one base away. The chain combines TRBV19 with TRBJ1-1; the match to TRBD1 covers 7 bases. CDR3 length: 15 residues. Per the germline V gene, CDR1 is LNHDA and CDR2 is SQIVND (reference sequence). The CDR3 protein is CASTAQGTSNTGAFF. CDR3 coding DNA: TGTGCCAGTACCGCACAGGGGACCTCGAACACTGGAGCTTTCTTT.

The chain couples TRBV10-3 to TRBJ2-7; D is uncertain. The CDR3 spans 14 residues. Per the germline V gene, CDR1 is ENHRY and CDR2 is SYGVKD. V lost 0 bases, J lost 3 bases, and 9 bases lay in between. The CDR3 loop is CAISESGGLYEQYF. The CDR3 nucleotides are TGTGCCATCAGTGAGTCCGGCGGCCTCTACGAGCAGTACTTC.

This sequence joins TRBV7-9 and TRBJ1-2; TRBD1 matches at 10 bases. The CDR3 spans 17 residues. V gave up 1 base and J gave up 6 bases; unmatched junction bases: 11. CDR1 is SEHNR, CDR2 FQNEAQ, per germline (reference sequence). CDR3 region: CASSLGGWGTGVDGYTF. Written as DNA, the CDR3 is TGTGCCAGCAGCTTAGGAGGTTGGGGGACAGGGGTTGATGGCTACACCTTC.

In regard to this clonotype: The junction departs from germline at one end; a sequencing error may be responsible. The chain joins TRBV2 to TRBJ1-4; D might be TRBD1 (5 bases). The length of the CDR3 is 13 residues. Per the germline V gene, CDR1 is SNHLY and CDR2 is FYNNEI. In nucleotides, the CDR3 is TGTACCAGCAGAATGGGGCGCGATGAAAAACTGTTTTTT. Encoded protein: CTSRMGRDEKLFF.

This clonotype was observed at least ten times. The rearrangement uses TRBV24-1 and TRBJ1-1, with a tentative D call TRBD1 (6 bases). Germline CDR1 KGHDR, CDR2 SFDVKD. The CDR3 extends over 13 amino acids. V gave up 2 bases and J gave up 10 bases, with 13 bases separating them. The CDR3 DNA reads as TGTGCCACCAGTGATTCGGGGGCCGGGGGAGCTTTCTTT. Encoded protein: CATSDSGAGGAFF.

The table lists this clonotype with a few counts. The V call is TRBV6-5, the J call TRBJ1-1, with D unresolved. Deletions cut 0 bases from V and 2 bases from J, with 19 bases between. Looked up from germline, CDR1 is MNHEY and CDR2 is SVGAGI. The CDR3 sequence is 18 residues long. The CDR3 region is CASSYSRTNTRRNTEAFF. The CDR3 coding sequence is TGTGCCAGCAGTTACTCGAGGACTAACACCCGTCGAAACACTGAAGCTTTCTTT.

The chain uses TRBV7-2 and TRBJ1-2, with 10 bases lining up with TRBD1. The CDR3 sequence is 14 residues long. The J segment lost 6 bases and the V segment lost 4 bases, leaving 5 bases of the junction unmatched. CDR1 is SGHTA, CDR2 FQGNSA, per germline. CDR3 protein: CASSYRGQGHGYTF. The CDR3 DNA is TGTGCCAGCAGCTACCGGGGACAGGGGCATGGCTACACCTTC.

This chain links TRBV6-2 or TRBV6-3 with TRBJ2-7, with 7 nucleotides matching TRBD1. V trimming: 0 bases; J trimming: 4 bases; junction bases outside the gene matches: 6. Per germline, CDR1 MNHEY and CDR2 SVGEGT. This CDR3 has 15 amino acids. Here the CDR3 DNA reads TGTGCCAGCAGTTACTCGACAGGGCTCCGATACGAGCAGTACTTC. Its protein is CASSYSTGLRYEQYF.

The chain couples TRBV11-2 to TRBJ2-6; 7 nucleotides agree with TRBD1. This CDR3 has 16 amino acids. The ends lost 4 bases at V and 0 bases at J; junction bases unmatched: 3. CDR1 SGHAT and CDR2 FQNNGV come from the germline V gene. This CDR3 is CASSWGQSSGANVLTF. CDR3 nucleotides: TGTGCCAGCAGCTGGGGACAGTCCTCTGGGGCCAACGTCCTGACTTTC.

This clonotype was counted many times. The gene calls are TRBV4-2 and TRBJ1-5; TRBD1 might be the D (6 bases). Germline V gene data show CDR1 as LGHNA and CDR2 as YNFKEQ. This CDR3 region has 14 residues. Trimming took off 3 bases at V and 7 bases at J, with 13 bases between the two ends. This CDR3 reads CASSQTGLKQPQHF. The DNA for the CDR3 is TGTGCCAGCAGCCAGACAGGTTTGAAGCAGCCCCAGCATTTT.

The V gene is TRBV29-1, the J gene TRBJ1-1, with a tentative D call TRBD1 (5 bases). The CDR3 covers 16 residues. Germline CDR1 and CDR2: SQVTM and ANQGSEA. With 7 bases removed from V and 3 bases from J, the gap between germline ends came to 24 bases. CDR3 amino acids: CSARTPGTRGDTEAFF. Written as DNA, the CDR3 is TGCAGCGCTCGCACCCCCGGGACTCGGGGAGACACTGAAGCTTTCTTT. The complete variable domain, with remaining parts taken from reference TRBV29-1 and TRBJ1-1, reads SAVISQKPSRDICQRGTSLTIQCQVDSQVTMMFWYRQQPGQSLTLIATANQGSEATYESGFVIDKFPISRPNLTFSTLTVSNMSPEDSSIYLCSARTPGTRGDTEAFFGQGTRLTVV.

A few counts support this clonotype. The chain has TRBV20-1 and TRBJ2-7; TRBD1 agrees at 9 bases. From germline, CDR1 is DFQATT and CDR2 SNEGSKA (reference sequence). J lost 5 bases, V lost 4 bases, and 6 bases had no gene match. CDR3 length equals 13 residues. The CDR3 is CSAKGDRAHEQYF. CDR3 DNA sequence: TGCAGTGCTAAAGGGGACAGGGCCCACGAGCAGTACTTC.

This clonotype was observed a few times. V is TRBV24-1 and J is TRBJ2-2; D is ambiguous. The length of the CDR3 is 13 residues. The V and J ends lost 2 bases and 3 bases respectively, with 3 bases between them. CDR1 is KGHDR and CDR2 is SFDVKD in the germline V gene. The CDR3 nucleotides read TGTGCCACCAGTGATTCTGACACCGGGGAGCTGTTTTTT. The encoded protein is CATSDSDTGELFF.

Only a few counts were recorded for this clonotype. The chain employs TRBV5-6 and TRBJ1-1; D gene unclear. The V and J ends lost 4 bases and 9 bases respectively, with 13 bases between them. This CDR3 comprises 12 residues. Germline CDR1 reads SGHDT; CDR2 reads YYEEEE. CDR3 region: CASSRRRVQAFF. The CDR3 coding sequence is TGTGCCAGCAGCCGCCGGAGGGTCCAAGCTTTCTTT.

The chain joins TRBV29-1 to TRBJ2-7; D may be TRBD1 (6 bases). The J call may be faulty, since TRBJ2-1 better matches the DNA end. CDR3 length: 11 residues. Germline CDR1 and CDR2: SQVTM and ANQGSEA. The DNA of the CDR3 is TGCAGCGTGGGACACAACAATGAGCAGTTCTTC. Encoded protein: CSVGHNNEQFF.

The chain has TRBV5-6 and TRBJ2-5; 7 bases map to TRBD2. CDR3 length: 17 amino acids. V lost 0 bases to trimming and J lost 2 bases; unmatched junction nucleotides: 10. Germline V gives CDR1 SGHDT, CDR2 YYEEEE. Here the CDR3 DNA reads TGTGCCAGCAGCTTGGTGGGGGGGAATTACGAACAAGAGACCCAGTACTTC. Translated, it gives CASSLVGGNYEQETQYF.

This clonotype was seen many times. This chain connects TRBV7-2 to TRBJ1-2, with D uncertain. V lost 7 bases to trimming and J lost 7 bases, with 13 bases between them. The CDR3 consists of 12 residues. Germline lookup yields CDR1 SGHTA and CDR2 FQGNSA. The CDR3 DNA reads TGTGCCAGCACCCTTTCGGGCGGTGGCTACACCTTC. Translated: CASTLSGGGYTF.

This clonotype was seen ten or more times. The CDR3 DNA reads as TGCAGTGCTAGAGTGAGGAGTCTAGCTAACCAAGAGACCCAGTACTTC. It encodes CSARVRSLANQETQYF. The rearrangement links TRBV20-1 to TRBJ2-5, with D perhaps matching TRBD2 (5 bases). V was clipped by 1 base and J by 0 bases, with 15 bases between them. There are 16 residues in the CDR3. From germline, CDR1 is DFQATT and CDR2 SNEGSKA (reference sequence).

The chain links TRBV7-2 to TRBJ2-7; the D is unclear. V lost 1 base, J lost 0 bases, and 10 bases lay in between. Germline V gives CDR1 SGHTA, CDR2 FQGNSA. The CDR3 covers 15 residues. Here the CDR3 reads CASSLDWISSYEQYF. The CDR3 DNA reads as TGTGCCAGCAGCTTAGATTGGATCAGCTCCTACGAGCAGTACTTC.